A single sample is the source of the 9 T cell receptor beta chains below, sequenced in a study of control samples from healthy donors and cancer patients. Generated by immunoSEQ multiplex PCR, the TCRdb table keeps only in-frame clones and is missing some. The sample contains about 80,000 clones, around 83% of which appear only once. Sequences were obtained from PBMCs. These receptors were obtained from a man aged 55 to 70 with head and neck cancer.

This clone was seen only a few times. DNA for the CDR3: TGCGCCAGCAGCTTGGACAGATTGAACACTGAAGCTTTCTTT. Its protein is CASSLDRLNTEAFF. The V gene is TRBV5-1, the J gene TRBJ1-1; D gene uncertain. Germline V gene lookup returns CDR1 SGHRS and CDR2 YFSETQ. V was trimmed by 0 bases and J by 0 bases, leaving 6 bases between them. The CDR3 runs 14 residues.

The CDR3: CATTPTPDRLGNTIYF. The CDR3 bases are TGTGCCACCACCCCCACCCCTGATAGGCTCGGAAACACCATATATTTT. V usage is TRBV24-1 and J usage is TRBJ1-3; no clear D. Trimming left V 8 bases short and J 4 bases short, with 20 bases between. CDR3 size: 16 residues. CDR1 KGHDR and CDR2 SFDVKD come from the germline V gene.

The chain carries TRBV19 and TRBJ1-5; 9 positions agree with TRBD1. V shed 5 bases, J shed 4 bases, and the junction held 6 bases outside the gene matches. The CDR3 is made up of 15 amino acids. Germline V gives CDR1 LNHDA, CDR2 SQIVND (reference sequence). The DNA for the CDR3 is TGTGCCAGTAGTGGGGGACAGGGCTATAATCAGCCCCAGCATTTT. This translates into CASSGGQGYNQPQHF.

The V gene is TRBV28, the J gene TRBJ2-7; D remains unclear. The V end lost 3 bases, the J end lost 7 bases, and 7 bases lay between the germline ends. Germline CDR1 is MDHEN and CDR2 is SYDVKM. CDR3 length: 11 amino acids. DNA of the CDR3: TGTGCCAGCAGTTTTTCCCGGGAGCAGTACTTC. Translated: CASSFSREQYF.

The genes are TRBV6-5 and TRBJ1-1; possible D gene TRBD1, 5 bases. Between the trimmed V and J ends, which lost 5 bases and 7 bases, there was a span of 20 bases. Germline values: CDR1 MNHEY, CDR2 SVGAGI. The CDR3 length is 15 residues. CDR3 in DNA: TGTGCCAGCAGTAGATCCCTTTACAGGCCGGGTGAAGCTTTCTTT. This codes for CASSRSLYRPGEAFF.

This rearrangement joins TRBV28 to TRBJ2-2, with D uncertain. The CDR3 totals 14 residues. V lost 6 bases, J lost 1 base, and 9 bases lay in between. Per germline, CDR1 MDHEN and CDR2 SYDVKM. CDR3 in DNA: TGTGCCAGCAGGCCAGGTCAGAACACCGGGGAGCTGTTTTTT. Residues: CASRPGQNTGELFF.

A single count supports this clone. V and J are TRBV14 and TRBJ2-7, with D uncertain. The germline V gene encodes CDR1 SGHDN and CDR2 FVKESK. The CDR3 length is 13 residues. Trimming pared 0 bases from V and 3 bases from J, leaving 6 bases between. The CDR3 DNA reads TGTGCCAGCAGCCAAGATACGGTCTACGAGCAGTACTTC. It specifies CASSQDTVYEQYF.

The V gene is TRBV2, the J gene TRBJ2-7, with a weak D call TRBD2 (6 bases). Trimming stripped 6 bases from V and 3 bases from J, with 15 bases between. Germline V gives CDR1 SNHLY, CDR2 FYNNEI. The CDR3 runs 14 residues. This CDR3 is CASSLTRRGYEQYF. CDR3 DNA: TGTGCCAGCAGCCTAACAAGGCGGGGCTACGAGCAGTACTTC.

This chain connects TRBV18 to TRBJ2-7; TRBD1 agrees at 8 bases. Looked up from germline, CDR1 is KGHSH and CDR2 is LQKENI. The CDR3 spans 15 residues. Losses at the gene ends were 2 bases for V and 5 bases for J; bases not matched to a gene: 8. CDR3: CASSPVWTGLDEQYF. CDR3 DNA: TGTGCCAGCTCACCAGTTTGGACAGGGTTGGACGAGCAGTACTTC.